The entry below gives a single T cell receptor beta chain sequence along with its context. In the original analysis: Junction-only sequences without quality scores came from ImmunoSEQ, so filtering differed. TCRdb's copy holds only in-frame clones and misses some; the assay was immunoSEQ multiplex PCR. V and J calls plus clone size are reproduced from that table; the DNA served to infer D and trimming. Among about 1.9 million clones listed, around 93% were seen once. These data belong to a study of shared clonotypes between healthy human individuals. Naive CD8 isolation took CD45RO-negative cells positively selected for CCR7 and excluded terminally differentiated effector memory CD45RA+ cells. CDR1 is MNHEY and CDR2 is SVGAGI in the germline V gene. V was pared by 2 bases and J by 9 bases, with 14 bases between. CDR3 size: 14 residues.

Material for sequencing was naive CD8+ T cells from PBMCs. The chain recombines TRBV6-5 with TRBJ2-1; perhaps TRBD2 as D (5 bases). The TCR comes from a man younger than 35 in good health. Some clones in this sample may be carry-over from other donors' samples. The CDR3 here is CASSYLGSKGEQFF. CDR3 DNA sequence: TGTGCCAGCAGTTACCTTGGGAGTAAGGGTGAGCAGTTCTTC.